This passage covers 22 T cell receptor beta chains from one sample sequenced in a study of immune heterogeneity within non-small cell lung tumors. Bulk tumor genomic DNA served as template, at 600 ng per sample. Several biopsies per primary tumor, spaced far apart, were taken during surgery. Each patient presented with untreated, newly diagnosed non-small cell lung cancer and received curative surgery. Using 32 V and 13 J primers, multiplex PCR amplified TCR beta CDR3. In TCRdb, the multiplex PCR reads were re-called with MiXCR into one record per CDR3 protein. The table records tens of thousands of distinct CDR3 sequences, 25% to 35% of them present only once. Sequenced: lung tumor tissue. The receptors here all came from a man in his forties with non-small cell lung cancer.

In regard to this clonotype: A much larger clone is a single base away; this may be a read error. V usage is TRBV25-1 and J usage is TRBJ1-6, with 10 bases fitting TRBD1. This CDR3 contains 16 residues. Germline V lookup: CDR1 MGHDK, CDR2 SYGVNS. CDR3 DNA: TGTGCCAGCAGTGACCCAAGGACAGGGGGTAATTCACCCCCCCACTTT. Residues: CASSDPRTGGNSPPHF.

This clonotype has just a few counts. A much larger clonotype is one base distant, so this may be a read error. The rearrangement joins TRBV18 to TRBJ2-7; TRBD1 or TRBD2 may be the D gene (5 bases each). Germline loops: CDR1 KGHSH, CDR2 LQKENI. The CDR3 runs 14 residues. CDR3 loop: CASSPGTNSYEQSF. CDR3 nucleotides: TGTGCCAGCTCACCCGGGACGAACTCCTACGAGCAGTCCTTC.

This chain links TRBV20-1 with TRBJ2-1, with D possibly matching TRBD2 (5 bases). The germline CDR1 and CDR2 sequences are DFQATT and SNEGSKA (reference sequence). This CDR3 is 12 amino acids long. V shed 7 bases and J shed 1 base, with 8 bases lying between them. Here the CDR3 DNA reads TGCAGTGTGAGGGTATCCTACAATGAGCAGTTCTTC. As protein: CSVRVSYNEQFF.

Turning to this clonotype: A much larger clone lies a single base off, so this may be a read error. The rearrangement links TRBV11-2 to TRBJ2-7; D possibly corresponds to TRBD1 (5 bases). The CDR3 length is 12 residues. Germline CDR1 SGHAT, CDR2 FQNNGV. The V and J ends lost 5 bases and 4 bases respectively, with 9 bases between them. CDR3 bases: TGTGCCAGCAGCGTGGCAGGGTACGAGCAGTACTTC. As protein: CASSVAGYEQYF.

The sample holds a few counts of this clonotype. As DNA, the CDR3 is TGTGCCAGCAGCTTACAGACTAGCGGGAGTAGCGAGCAGTTCTTC. Its protein product is CASSLQTSGSSEQFF. The J gene is TRBJ2-1, the V gene TRBV5-5; 12 bases are a match to TRBD2. Germline loops: CDR1 SGHKS, CDR2 YYEKEE (reference sequence). The V gene end was trimmed by 2 bases and the J gene end by 10 bases; junction bases not matched to a gene: 7. The CDR3 is made up of 15 amino acids.

Notes on this clonotype: Compared with germline, one end of the junction differs, possibly owing to a read error. The chain combines TRBV5-6 with TRBJ2-4; the D gene is possibly TRBD1 (5 bases). The CDR3 contains 13 residues. Germline assignment: CDR1 SGHDT and CDR2 YYEEEE. The CDR3 DNA follows: TGTGCCAGCAGTTTGGACATAAAAAACATTCAGTACTTC. Residues: CASSLDIKNIQYF.

A remark on this clonotype: This may be a read error: a much more frequent sequence differs by one nucleotide. The chain is built from TRBV4-1 and TRBJ2-7; 7 bases line up with TRBD1. Per the germline V gene, CDR1 is MGHRA and CDR2 is YSYEKL. The CDR3 is 15 amino acids. Here the CDR3 reads CDSSQVVQGLGEQYF. Written as DNA, the CDR3 is TGCGACAGCAGCCAAGTTGTACAGGGGCTGGGGGAGCAGTACTTC.

Concerning this clonotype: With a much larger clone just one base away, this may be a read error. This chain uses TRBV9 with TRBJ2-6; TRBD1 matches at 7 bases. The CDR3 sequence is 16 residues long. Germline-derived CDR1 and CDR2 are SGDLS and YYNGEE. The DNA of the CDR3 is TGTGCCATCAGCCCTCAACAGGGGTCTGGGGCCAACGTCCTGACTTTC. This sequence encodes CAISPQQGSGANVLTF.

This clonotype showed up just a few times. The chain recombines TRBV4-1 with TRBJ1-6, with D unclear. The CDR3 consists of 14 residues. V was pared by 0 bases and J by 10 bases, with 10 bases between. Per the germline V gene, CDR1 is MGHRA and CDR2 is YSYEKL. The DNA for the CDR3 is TGCGCCAGCAGCCAAGATAGGTTGGACTCACCCCTCCACTTT. This sequence encodes CASSQDRLDSPLHF.

With respect to this clonotype: A much bigger clone sits one base away, suggesting this may be a read error. The chain joins TRBV20-1 to TRBJ1-5; D is ambiguous. The CDR3 is made up of 14 amino acids. With 0 bases removed from V and 2 bases from J, the gap between germline ends came to 8 bases. Germline assignment: CDR1 DFQATT and CDR2 SNEGSKA (reference sequence). The CDR3 DNA sequence: TGCAGTGCTAGAGAAAGGTGGGGCAATCAGCCCCAGCATTTT. It specifies CSARERWGNQPQHF.

Points on this clonotype: Just one base apart from a much larger clone, this may be a read error. The rearrangement joins TRBV7-2 to TRBJ2-7; D is undetermined. There are 14 residues in the CDR3. CDR1 SGHTA and CDR2 FQGNSA come from the germline V gene. CDR3 residues: CASSSEVYGSVLDF. CDR3 DNA sequence: TGTGCCAGCAGCTCAGAGGTGTACGGTTCAGTACTGGACTTC.

Notes on this clonotype: A much larger clone sits a single nucleotide away, making a read error possible. This chain uses TRBV6-1 with TRBJ2-1; 12 nucleotides agree with TRBD2. The germline CDR1 and CDR2 sequences are MNHNS and SASEGT. With 7 bases clipped from V and 3 bases from J, the junction kept 4 bases outside the gene matches. This CDR3 is 15 amino acids long. CDR3 sequence reads: CASNRLAGVYNEQFF. The CDR3 DNA sequence: TGTGCCAGCAACCGACTAGCGGGAGTCTACAATGAGCAGTTCTTC.

This clonotype is classed as medium-sized (0.01 to 0.1%). The chain is built from TRBV15 and TRBJ2-1; D is uncertain. CDR1 LNHNV and CDR2 YYDKDF come from the germline V gene (reference sequence). V lost 0 bases, J lost 7 bases, and 4 bases lay in between. There are 12 residues in the CDR3. The CDR3 nucleotides are TGTGCCACCAGCAGAGAAGGGAATGAGCAGTTCTTC. It translates to CATSREGNEQFF. The variable domain in full, with the rest retrieved from reference TRBV15 and TRBJ2-1, is DAMVIQNPRYQVTQFGKPVTLSCSQTLNHNVMYWYQQKSSQAPKLLFHYYDKDFNNEADTPDNFQSRRPNTSFCFLDIRSPGLGDTAMYLCATSREGNEQFFGPGTRLTVL.

The chain joins TRBV7-9 to TRBJ2-2; 8 nucleotides agree with TRBD2. The CDR3 spans 14 residues. Per germline, CDR1 SEHNR and CDR2 FQNEAQ (reference sequence). V was pared by 9 bases and J by 4 bases, with 7 bases of the junction left unmatched. The CDR3 loop reads CARSRAGGTGELFF. The CDR3 DNA reads as TGTGCCAGGAGTCGCGCGGGGGGCACCGGGGAGCTGTTTTTT.

The chain combines TRBV7-2 with TRBJ2-3; TRBD1 is a possible D gene (6 bases). V was pared by 4 bases and J by 0 bases, with 20 bases between. Looked up from germline, CDR1 is SGHTA and CDR2 is FQGNSA. This CDR3 comprises 18 residues. The DNA for the CDR3 is TGTGCCAGCAGCTACCCCGGCGGCGACAGGAATAGCACAGATACGCAGTATTTT. Amino acids: CASSYPGGDRNSTDTQYF.

Only a few counts were recorded for this clonotype. The rearrangement uses TRBV30 and TRBJ1-5, with 8 bases that match TRBD1. The CDR3 is made up of 15 amino acids. In germline, CDR1 is GTSNPN, CDR2 SVGIG (reference sequence). Trimming at V came to 0 bases and at J to 4 bases, leaving 5 bases not matched to a gene. CDR3 nucleotide sequence: TGTGCCTGGAGTGTTGGGCAGGGGGCGAATCAGCCCCAGCATTTT. This gives the protein CAWSVGQGANQPQHF.

The J gene is TRBJ2-1, the V gene TRBV11-3; D possibly corresponds to TRBD1 (6 bases). V was trimmed by 1 base and J by 0 bases, leaving 10 bases between them. Germline V CDR1 and CDR2: SGHNT, YENEEA. The length of the CDR3 is 16 residues. CDR3 residues: CASSLGGQSSYNEQFF. CDR3 DNA: TGTGCCAGCAGCTTAGGGGGGCAGAGCTCCTACAATGAGCAGTTCTTC.

About this clonotype itself: A much more abundant neighbour one base away suggests this may be a read error. V and J are TRBV4-1 and TRBJ2-7; D is perhaps TRBD1 (6 bases). The CDR3 is 16 amino acids. The germline gives CDR1 MGHRA, CDR2 YSYEKL. The CDR3 sequence is CASSQVRTDLRGEHYF. In DNA form, the CDR3 reads TGCGCCAGCAGCCAAGTCAGGACAGACTTGAGGGGTGAGCATTACTTC.

The chain recombines TRBV12-3 or TRBV12-4 with TRBJ2-3; possible D gene TRBD2, 6 bases. V dropped 1 base and J dropped 1 base, with 12 bases sitting between them. The CDR3 covers 16 residues. Written as DNA, the CDR3 is TGTGCCAGCAGTTTAGGGGGGGTGGTAGGCACAGATACGCAGTATTTT. Protein sequence: CASSLGGVVGTDTQYF.

This clonotype has just a few counts. The V gene is TRBV7-3, the J gene TRBJ2-1; D tentatively fits TRBD1 or TRBD2 (6 bases each). The V end lost 4 bases, the J end lost 7 bases, and 14 bases lay between the germline ends. In germline, CDR1 is SGHTA, CDR2 FQGTGA. The CDR3 totals 14 residues. CDR3 sequence reads: CASSWGARGNEQFF. The CDR3 nucleotides are TGTGCCAGCAGCTGGGGGGCACGGGGGAATGAGCAGTTCTTC.

This clonotype was observed at least ten times. The chain uses TRBV2 and TRBJ1-2, with D maybe TRBD1 (5 bases). Germline CDR1 and CDR2: SNHLY and FYNNEI. The germline V and J ends were trimmed by 2 bases and 7 bases, with 20 bases remaining between them. The CDR3 is 16 residues long. CDR3 nucleotide sequence: TGTGCCAGCAGTGAATTTTTGGACATCACCTCGGGTGGCTACACCTTC. Translated, it gives CASSEFLDITSGGYTF.

This clonotype has only one observation. This sequence joins TRBV24-1 and TRBJ1-5, with D unclear. The germline CDR1 and CDR2 sequences are KGHDR and SFDVKD. The CDR3 has 16 amino acids. The V gene lost 3 bases and the J gene lost 6 bases, with 17 bases spanning the gap. The CDR3 region is CATSDSAVGVGQPQHF. The CDR3 DNA reads as TGTGCCACCAGTGATAGCGCAGTGGGCGTCGGTCAGCCCCAGCATTTT.